This T cell receptor (beta chain) was profiled in a study of T cell changes during pregnancy in multiple sclerosis. Data came from immunoSEQ multiplex PCR; TCRdb stores just in-frame clones and leaves some out. The sample has about 63,000 clones, 90% to 95% seen once. V was pared by 2 bases and J by 1 base, with 11 bases between. This CDR3 is built from 14 residues. CDR1 is GTSNPN and CDR2 is SVGIG in the germline V gene (reference sequence). The clonotype comes from a female donor with multiple sclerosis, enrolled in a pregnancy study. Sequences were derived from CD8+ T cells from peripheral blood mononuclear cells, sampled in the second trimester of pregnancy. The chain employs TRBV30 and TRBJ2-5; possible D gene TRBD2, 6 bases. CDR3 in DNA: TGTGCCTGGAGTCTTCTCGGGGGCCAAGAGACCCAGTACTTC. This encodes CAWSLLGGQETQYF.